This passage covers 9 T cell receptor beta chains from one sample sequenced in a study of blood T cell repertoires in COVID-19. TCRdb's copy holds only in-frame clones and misses some; the assay was immunoSEQ multiplex PCR. The sample holds hundreds of thousands of clones, just under 90% seen once. Sequencing used PBMCs or T cells enriched from blood (not recorded which). The receptors stem from a man in his forties or fifties who had been exposed to COVID-19.

The chain joins TRBV9 to TRBJ2-3, with 9 bases fitting TRBD2. The CDR3 totals 17 residues. V was pared by 0 bases and J by 4 bases, with 9 bases of the junction left unmatched. Germline CDR1 and CDR2: SGDLS and YYNGEE. The CDR3 is CASSVGALAGTADTQYF. The CDR3 DNA reads as TGTGCCAGCAGCGTAGGGGCACTAGCGGGTACCGCAGATACGCAGTATTTT.

The chain employs TRBV6-1 and TRBJ2-2; tentative D call: TRBD1 (6 bases). This CDR3 comprises 16 residues. CDR1 and CDR2 (germline): MNHNS, SASEGT. Trimming took off 3 bases at V and 5 bases at J, with 16 bases between the two ends. CDR3 protein: CASSDWGRGATGELFF. The CDR3 bases are TGTGCCAGCAGTGATTGGGGCAGGGGTGCTACCGGGGAGCTGTTTTTT.

The J gene is TRBJ1-3, the V gene TRBV7-3; D gene uncertain. Germline-derived CDR1 and CDR2 are SGHTA and FQGTGA. V was shortened by 6 bases and J by 0 bases, with 9 bases between the two germline ends. The CDR3 sequence is 14 residues long. DNA for the CDR3: TGTGCCAGCAGACCGAGAATCTCTGGAAACACCATATATTTT. Protein product: CASRPRISGNTIYF.

Worth noting for this clone: Other DNA sequences in this specimen translate into the identical CDR3. This chain links TRBV15 with TRBJ1-1; D remains ambiguous. Germline loops: CDR1 LNHNV, CDR2 YYDKDF (reference sequence). The V gene lost 0 bases and the J gene lost 1 base, with 6 bases spanning the gap. The CDR3 totals 14 residues. CDR3 bases: TGTGCCACCAGCAGAGATCGAGGGAACACTGAAGCTTTCTTT. Translated, it gives CATSRDRGNTEAFF.

The J gene is TRBJ2-1, the V gene TRBV5-1, with 13 bases identical to TRBD2. CDR1 and CDR2 from the germline V gene are SGHRS and YFSETQ. With V trimmed by 0 bases and J by 1 base, 4 bases remained unmatched. The CDR3 consists of 18 residues. In nucleotides, the CDR3 is TGCGCCAGCAGCTTGGGGACTAGCGGGGGAATATCCTACAATGAGCAGTTCTTC. Amino acid sequence: CASSLGTSGGISYNEQFF.

The V and J genes are TRBV10-3 and TRBJ2-5, with 9 positions matching TRBD2. From germline, CDR1 is ENHRY and CDR2 SYGVKD. Trimming took 3 bases from V and 4 from J; bases not matched to a gene: 3. The CDR3 is made up of 14 amino acids. The CDR3 region is CAISELSGGETQYF. CDR3 coding DNA: TGTGCCATCAGTGAACTTAGCGGGGGAGAGACCCAGTACTTC.

The genes are TRBV28 and TRBJ2-7, with TRBD1 identical over 8 bases. The CDR3 is 15 residues long. V trimming: 6 bases; J trimming: 0 bases; junction bases outside the gene matches: 7. Germline V gene sequence: CDR1 MDHEN, CDR2 SYDVKM. The chain's CDR3 is CASRHQGAPSYEQYF. For the CDR3, the DNA is TGTGCCAGCAGACATCAGGGGGCGCCCTCCTACGAGCAGTACTTC.

V usage is TRBV29-1 and J usage is TRBJ1-1, with a weak D call TRBD1 (5 bases). Germline values: CDR1 SQVTM, CDR2 ANQGSEA. The CDR3 covers 13 residues. Trimming took off 6 bases at V and 1 base at J, with 12 bases between the two ends. The CDR3 nucleotides are TGCAGCGTGGAGACAGCTACGAACACTGAAGCTTTCTTT. Translation gives CSVETATNTEAFF.

The chain carries TRBV7-3 and TRBJ2-3; 13 nucleotides match TRBD2. The CDR3 spans 14 residues. The germline gives CDR1 SGHTA, CDR2 FQGTGA. V lost 4 bases and J lost 12; bases outside the gene matches: 7. The CDR3 coding sequence is TGTGCCAGCAGCTCCGGGACTAGCGGGGCGACACAGTATTTT. It yields the protein CASSSGTSGATQYF.